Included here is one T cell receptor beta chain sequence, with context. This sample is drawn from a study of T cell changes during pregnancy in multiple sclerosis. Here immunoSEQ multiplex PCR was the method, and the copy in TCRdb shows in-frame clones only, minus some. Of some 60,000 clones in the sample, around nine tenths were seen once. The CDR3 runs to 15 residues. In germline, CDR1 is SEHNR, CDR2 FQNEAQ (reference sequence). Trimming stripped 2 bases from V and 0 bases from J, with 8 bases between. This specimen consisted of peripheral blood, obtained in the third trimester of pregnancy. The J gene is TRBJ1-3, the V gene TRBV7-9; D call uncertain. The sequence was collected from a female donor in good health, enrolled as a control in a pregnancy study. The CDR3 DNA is TGTGCCAGCAGCTTACAGTTTACCTCTGGAAACACCATATATTTT. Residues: CASSLQFTSGNTIYF.